The 24 T cell receptor beta chains below come from one sample, sequenced in a study of blood T cell repertoires in COVID-19. Profiled with immunoSEQ multiplex PCR; TCRdb holds only in-frame clones, not every one. The data show about 160,000 clones, 75% to 90% seen once. The specimen sequenced was peripheral blood. The receptors shown here come from a human donor with acute or convalescent COVID-19. The donor label of this sample is uncertain.

This rearrangement joins TRBV19 to TRBJ1-1; TRBD1 matches at 9 bases. There are 17 residues in the CDR3. The V and J ends lost 4 bases and 6 bases, in that order; junction bases with no gene match: 15. CDR1 is LNHDA and CDR2 is SQIVND in the germline V gene (reference sequence). CDR3 bases: TGTGCCAGTAGTAGCTCCGGGACAGGGTTACTATCGGCTGAAGCTTTCTTT. Residues: CASSSSGTGLLSAEAFF. The entire variable domain, with the rest obtained from reference TRBV19 and TRBJ1-1, is as follows: DGGITQSPKYLFRKEGQNVTLSCEQNLNHDAMYWYRQDPGQGLRLIYYSQIVNDFQKGDIAEGYSVSREKKESFPLTVTSAQKNPTAFYLCASSSSGTGLLSAEAFFGQGTRLTVV.

This chain's CDR3 is CAWTPGQVLPGNQPQHF. The CDR3 nucleotides are TGTGCCTGGACGCCGGGACAGGTTCTGCCTGGCAATCAGCCCCAGCATTTT. This chain uses TRBV30 with TRBJ1-5; 8 bases are a match to TRBD1. With V trimmed by 4 bases and J by 2 bases, 13 bases remained unmatched. In germline, CDR1 is GTSNPN, CDR2 SVGIG (reference sequence). The CDR3 totals 17 residues.

This clone was recorded only once. The genes are TRBV15 and TRBJ2-2; 7 bases are a match to TRBD1. V shed 0 bases and J 0 bases; nucleotides not matched to a gene: 1. CDR3 length equals 16 residues. The germline CDR1 and CDR2 sequences are LNHNV and YYDKDF (reference sequence). CDR3 loop: CATSRDQGANTGELFF. In nucleotides, the CDR3 is TGTGCCACCAGCAGAGATCAGGGGGCGAACACCGGGGAGCTGTTTTTT.

This clone is a singleton in its sample. The chain links TRBV7-9 to TRBJ1-1; 7 nucleotides align to TRBD1. Germline V gene data show CDR1 as SEHNR and CDR2 as FQNEAQ (reference sequence). This CDR3 region has 14 residues. Trimming cost V 5 bases and J 6 bases; bases outside gene matches: 9. The CDR3 loop reads CASSADRVNPEAFF. The CDR3 nucleotides read TGTGCCAGCAGCGCTGACAGGGTAAACCCTGAAGCTTTCTTT.

This clone was recorded once. V gene TRBV4-2 combines with J gene TRBJ1-1; 9 bases are shared with TRBD1. The CDR3 length is 17 residues. Looked up from germline, CDR1 is LGHNA and CDR2 is YNFKEQ. V lost 2 bases to trimming and J lost 3 bases; unmatched junction nucleotides: 10. CDR3 loop: CASSQWTGVFEDTEAFF. The CDR3 DNA sequence: TGTGCCAGCAGCCAATGGACAGGGGTTTTTGAGGACACTGAAGCTTTCTTT.

This clone came up a few times. The chain carries TRBV6-4 and TRBJ2-2; D unclear. The CDR3 has 14 residues. Between the trimmed V and J ends, which lost 0 bases and 3 bases, there was a span of 5 bases. Germline V gene data show CDR1 as MRHNA and CDR2 as SNTAGT. CDR3 sequence: CASSDSQDTGELFF. DNA for the CDR3: TGTGCCAGCAGTGACTCGCAGGACACCGGGGAGCTGTTTTTT.

The chain links TRBV5-4 to TRBJ1-1, with D possibly TRBD1 on 6 matching bases. Germline V gene data show CDR1 as SGHNT and CDR2 as YYREEE (reference sequence). V was clipped by 0 bases and J by 4 bases, with 16 bases between them. This CDR3 region has 16 residues. Here the CDR3 reads CASSLGRQGRATEAFF. The CDR3 nucleotides read TGTGCCAGCAGCTTGGGGAGGCAGGGGAGGGCCACTGAAGCTTTCTTT.

The rearrangement joins TRBV15 to TRBJ2-3; TRBD2 agrees at 8 bases. Looked up from germline, CDR1 is LNHNV and CDR2 is YYDKDF (reference sequence). After removal of 2 bases from V and 4 bases from J, the junction contained 5 bases not matched to a gene. The CDR3 has 15 residues. Here the CDR3 reads CATSRTGLVADTQYF. In DNA form, the CDR3 reads TGTGCCACCAGCAGAACGGGACTAGTTGCAGATACGCAGTATTTT.

The chain uses TRBV11-2 and TRBJ1-1; 9 bases line up with TRBD1. J lost 4 bases, V lost 3 bases, and 3 bases had no gene match. The CDR3 spans 14 residues. Germline CDR1 SGHAT, CDR2 FQNNGV. CDR3 in amino acids: CASSLGTGITEAFF. The CDR3 nucleotides read TGTGCCAGCAGCTTGGGGACAGGGATCACTGAAGCTTTCTTT. The whole variable domain, remainder taken from reference TRBV11-2 and TRBJ1-1, is EAGVAQSPRYKIIEKRQSVAFWCNPISGHATLYWYQQILGQGPKLLIQFQNNGVVDDSQLPKDRFSAERLKGVDSTLKIQPAKLEDSAVYLCASSLGTGITEAFFGQGTRLTVV.

V usage is TRBV7-9 and J usage is TRBJ1-1; D not certain. In germline, CDR1 is SEHNR, CDR2 FQNEAQ (reference sequence). CDR3 length: 13 amino acids. Trimming left V 5 bases short and J 4 bases short, with 11 bases between. CDR3 DNA sequence: TGTGCCAGCAGCCATCGTAGTGGCACTGAAGCTTTCTTT. Amino acid sequence: CASSHRSGTEAFF.

The chain employs TRBV7-2 and TRBJ1-3; a possible D gene is TRBD1 (6 bases). Germline CDR1 SGHTA, CDR2 FQGNSA. Trimming removed 2 bases at V and 0 bases at J, with 14 bases between. This CDR3 comprises 17 residues. The CDR3 loop is CASSLFRGQSSGNTIYF. The DNA of the CDR3 is TGTGCCAGCAGCTTATTCAGGGGCCAGAGCTCTGGAAACACCATATATTTT.

The rearrangement uses TRBV18 and TRBJ2-7, with D possibly TRBD1 on 5 matching bases. This CDR3 has 14 residues. Germline V gene sequence: CDR1 KGHSH, CDR2 LQKENI. Trimming removed 4 bases at V and 2 bases at J, with 12 bases between. The CDR3 DNA reads as TGTGCCAGCTCACGCGACAAGGGGCCCTACGAGCAGTACTTC. Amino acid sequence: CASSRDKGPYEQYF.

This clone was counted only a few times. The rearrangement uses TRBV20-1 and TRBJ1-2, with D hard to call. This CDR3 contains 11 residues. V lost 5 bases, J lost 4 bases, and 8 bases lay in between. Germline CDR1 DFQATT, CDR2 SNEGSKA (reference sequence). The DNA of the CDR3 is TGCAGTGCTCAGGTCGCCTATGGCTACACCTTC. Protein product: CSAQVAYGYTF.

This rearrangement joins TRBV7-9 to TRBJ1-6; D remains ambiguous. Germline V gene data show CDR1 as SEHNR and CDR2 as FQNEAQ (reference sequence). The germline V and J ends were trimmed by 5 bases and 7 bases, with 15 bases remaining between them. The CDR3 length is 15 residues. The CDR3, as DNA: TGTGCCAGCAGCCCGAGGGCACAAGCCAATTCACCCCTCCACTTT. This gives the protein CASSPRAQANSPLHF.

This sequence joins TRBV19 and TRBJ1-2, with D hard to call. Germline lookup yields CDR1 LNHDA and CDR2 SQIVND (reference sequence). The CDR3 runs 15 residues. V was pared by 2 bases and J by 4 bases, with 14 bases between. Here the CDR3 DNA reads TGTGCCAGTAGTATACAACAGACACCCATCTATGGCTACACCTTC. Amino acids: CASSIQQTPIYGYTF. The variable domain in full, with the rest retrieved from reference TRBV19 and TRBJ1-2, is DGGITQSPKYLFRKEGQNVTLSCEQNLNHDAMYWYRQDPGQGLRLIYYSQIVNDFQKGDIAEGYSVSREKKESFPLTVTSAQKNPTAFYLCASSIQQTPIYGYTFGSGTRLTVV.

V and J are TRBV5-1 and TRBJ2-7; weak D call: TRBD1 (5 bases). V dropped 4 bases and J dropped 6 bases, with 17 bases sitting between them. CDR3 length equals 14 residues. Germline V CDR1 and CDR2: SGHRS, YFSETQ. As DNA, the CDR3 is TGCGCCAGCAGCCGCCAAGGGGAATCCAGCGAGCAGTACTTC. Its translation: CASSRQGESSEQYF.

The chain carries TRBV4-3 and TRBJ2-7, with a tentative D call TRBD1 (6 bases). Per germline, CDR1 LGHNA and CDR2 YSLEER. The CDR3 loop spans 15 amino acids. With 4 bases removed from V and 2 bases from J, the gap between germline ends came to 15 bases. The CDR3 nucleotides are TGCGCCAGCAGCCTAGCACCAGGGGCGACCTACGAGCAGTACTTC. This sequence encodes CASSLAPGATYEQYF.

This sequence joins TRBV10-2 and TRBJ2-7, with TRBD2 as a possible D gene (6 bases). Germline V gene lookup returns CDR1 WSHSY and CDR2 SAAADI. V lost 4 bases to trimming and J lost 2 bases, with 12 bases between them. The CDR3 has 14 amino acids. DNA for the CDR3: TGCGCCAGCAGTGTTAATAGCGGTGCCTACGAGCAGTACTTC. Its protein is CASSVNSGAYEQYF.

The chain employs TRBV7-9 and TRBJ1-5, with 10 bases that match TRBD1. This CDR3 contains 18 residues. The J segment lost 2 bases and the V segment lost 5 bases, leaving 12 bases of the junction unmatched. Germline V gene data show CDR1 as SEHNR and CDR2 as FQNEAQ (reference sequence). CDR3 nucleotides: TGTGCCAGCAGCCCAGGACAGGGGGGGACGGGAGGCAATCAGCCCCAGCATTTT. It translates to CASSPGQGGTGGNQPQHF.

The chain recombines TRBV14 with TRBJ1-2; D is perhaps TRBD1 (6 bases). V was cut by 4 bases and J by 2 bases, with 14 bases left in between. Germline V gives CDR1 SGHDN, CDR2 FVKESK. The CDR3 has 15 amino acids. The CDR3 protein is CASSRSGTYNYGYTF. The DNA for the CDR3 is TGTGCCAGCAGCCGATCCGGGACATACAACTATGGCTACACCTTC.

This clone came up many times. The V gene is TRBV2, the J gene TRBJ2-3, with TRBD2 matching over 9 bases. Losses at the gene ends were 7 bases for V and 15 bases for J; bases not matched to a gene: 17. Germline values: CDR1 SNHLY, CDR2 FYNNEI. CDR3 size: 14 residues. This chain's CDR3 is CASKGSGGLTAEYF. The CDR3 coding sequence is TGTGCCAGCAAGGGTAGCGGGGGCCTCACGGCAGAATATTTT.

The chain recombines TRBV12-3 or TRBV12-4 with TRBJ1-2, with D maybe TRBD1 (6 bases). Trimming shortened V by 5 bases and J by 4 bases, and 11 bases separated the two germline ends. The CDR3 contains 13 residues. CDR3 DNA sequence: TGTGCCAGCAGTACAGACAGGATCTATGGCTACACCTTC. It is translated as CASSTDRIYGYTF.

The gene calls are TRBV30 and TRBJ1-2; D is ambiguous. CDR1 GTSNPN and CDR2 SVGIG come from the germline V gene (reference sequence). Trimming left V 0 bases short and J 2 bases short, with 7 bases between. This CDR3 is built from 13 residues. CDR3 coding DNA: TGTGCCTGGAGTGTTGGAGCAAACTATGGCTACACCTTC. Its translation is CAWSVGANYGYTF.

Remarks on this clone: Other DNA sequences in this sample translate to the same CDR3. V usage is TRBV7-3 and J usage is TRBJ1-1; D unclear. Germline assignment: CDR1 SGHTA and CDR2 FQGTGA. V lost 0 bases and J 2 bases, leaving 4 bases between the germline ends. CDR3 length equals 13 residues. CDR3 amino acids: CASSLTLNTEAFF. CDR3 DNA: TGTGCCAGCAGCTTAACTCTTAACACTGAAGCTTTCTTT.